The rows below give T cell receptor beta chains drawn from one sample of a study of cytomegalovirus exposure and HLA in healthy donors. Assay used: immunoSEQ multiplex PCR; TCRdb lists only in-frame clones, some missing. Of 110,000 to 150,000 clones in the sample, approximately 94% are singletons; the top ten hold over 1.5%. Sequences were obtained from PBMCs. The receptor source for this set is a man younger than 35 in good health and CMV-seropositive. Each CDR3 is given without its conserved first and last residue. Fields, in order: D gene, V gene, CDR3 protein. A D gene is named only where the DNA matches it firmly.

D: NA; V: TRBV27; CDR3: ASSLNGGTEAF
D: TRBD2; V: TRBV5-6; CDR3: ASSLIAGGLQETQY
D: TRBD1; V: TRBV11-3; CDR3: ASSLGQNNEQF
D: TRBD1; V: TRBV19; CDR3: ASSGTGGSFGYGYT
D: TRBD1; V: TRBV5-7; CDR3: ASRGRGALRGAEAF
D: NA; V: TRBV13; CDR3: ASSSRQDATPGQY
D: TRBD1; V: TRBV7-9; CDR3: ASSLAWGQGGGYT
D: TRBD1; V: TRBV7-2; CDR3: ASSLDGQVSTDTQY
D: NA; V: TRBV2; CDR3: ASSMNTEAF
D: NA; V: TRBV10-2; CDR3: ASRRGLDGSYNEQF
D: TRBD1; V: TRBV7-9; CDR3: ASSRQPGQGDNYGYT
D: TRBD1; V: TRBV2; CDR3: ASSWDRDGYT
D: TRBD1; V: TRBV28; CDR3: ASSLIQGSEQY
D: NA; V: TRBV28; CDR3: ASTHPIYGYT
D: NA; V: TRBV6-1; CDR3: ASSEAVPGFVAYEQY
D: TRBD2; V: TRBV27; CDR3: ASTARGTSGAPYNEQF
D: TRBD1; V: TRBV5-4; CDR3: ASSFPRMDRGNEQF
D: NA; V: TRBV6-5; CDR3: ASKQDRSNQPQH
D: NA; V: TRBV5-6; CDR3: ASRPLIPSWGELF
D: NA; V: TRBV28; CDR3: ASSPPGYEQY
D: TRBD1; V: TRBV29-1; CDR3: SAIGDSSYEQY
D: TRBD1; V: TRBV5-1; CDR3: ASSEGAISGNTIY
D: TRBD2; V: TRBV6-1; CDR3: ASSVLADTSLGEQF
D: NA; V: TRBV27; CDR3: ASSFAGGSGNTIY
D: NA; V: TRBV11-2; CDR3: ASSQTQNYGYT
D: TRBD2; V: TRBV28; CDR3: ASSHGLLAGSSYEQY
D: TRBD1; V: TRBV27; CDR3: ASRMTGYGQPQH
D: TRBD1; V: TRBV5-6; CDR3: ASSLRRGRNSPLH
D: TRBD1; V: TRBV11-1; CDR3: ASSPPDRGREQY
D: NA; V: TRBV2; CDR3: AISPSQETQY
D: TRBD2; V: TRBV5-1; CDR3: ASSVGLAGPETQY
D: NA; V: TRBV30; CDR3: AWTPGRAYGYT
D: NA; V: TRBV7-6; CDR3: ASSLLVGGGPEAF
D: NA; V: TRBV6-1; CDR3: ASSEGGKLF
D: NA; V: TRBV11-1; CDR3: ASSLMTGPYEQY
D: NA; V: TRBV27; CDR3: ASSLPKTDTIY
D: TRBD2; V: TRBV2; CDR3: ATWGGTGELF
D: TRBD1; V: TRBV10-1; CDR3: ASSEGLTGGVGGELF
D: NA; V: TRBV5-1; CDR3: ASSLSLREETQY
D: TRBD2; V: TRBV11-2; CDR3: ASSRGSRYTGELF
D: NA; V: TRBV4-1; CDR3: ASSQAPQGLGYT
D: TRBD2; V: TRBV10-3; CDR3: AISFSGPNTGELF
D: TRBD1; V: TRBV27; CDR3: ASSLSTWTGLNYGYT
D: TRBD2; V: TRBV5-1; CDR3: ASSLAGGRDTQY